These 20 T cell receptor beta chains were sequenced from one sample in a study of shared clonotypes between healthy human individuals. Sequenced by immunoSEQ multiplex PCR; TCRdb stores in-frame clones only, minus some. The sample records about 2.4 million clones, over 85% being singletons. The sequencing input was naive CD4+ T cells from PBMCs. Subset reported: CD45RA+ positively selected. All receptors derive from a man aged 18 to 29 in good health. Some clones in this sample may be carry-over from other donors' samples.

The CDR3 here is CASSATPGNLPSYNEQFF. The CDR3 nucleotides are TGCGCCAGCAGCGCGACTCCCGGAAATCTACCGTCGTACAATGAGCAGTTCTTC. V is TRBV5-1 and J is TRBJ2-1; no reliable D call. The V and J ends lost 4 bases and 4 bases respectively, with 24 bases between them. Germline CDR1 and CDR2: SGHRS and YFSETQ. This CDR3 has 18 amino acids.

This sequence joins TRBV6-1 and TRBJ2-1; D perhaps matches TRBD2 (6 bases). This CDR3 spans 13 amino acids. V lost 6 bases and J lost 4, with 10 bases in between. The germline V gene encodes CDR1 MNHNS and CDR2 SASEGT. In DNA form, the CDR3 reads TGTGCCAGCAGGGAGGGAACATACAATGAGCAGTTCTTC. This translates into CASREGTYNEQFF.

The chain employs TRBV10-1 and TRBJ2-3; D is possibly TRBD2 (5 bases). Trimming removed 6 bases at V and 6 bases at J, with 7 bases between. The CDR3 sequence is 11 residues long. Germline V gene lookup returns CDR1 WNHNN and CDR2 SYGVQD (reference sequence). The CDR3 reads CASSRTDTQYF. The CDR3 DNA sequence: TGCGCCAGCAGCCGGACTGATACGCAGTATTTT.

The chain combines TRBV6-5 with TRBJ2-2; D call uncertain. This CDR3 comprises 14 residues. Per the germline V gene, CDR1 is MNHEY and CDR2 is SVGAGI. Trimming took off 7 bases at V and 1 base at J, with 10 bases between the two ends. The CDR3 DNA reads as TGTGCCAGCACCCCTTCTGAGAACACCGGGGAGCTGTTTTTT. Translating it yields CASTPSENTGELFF.

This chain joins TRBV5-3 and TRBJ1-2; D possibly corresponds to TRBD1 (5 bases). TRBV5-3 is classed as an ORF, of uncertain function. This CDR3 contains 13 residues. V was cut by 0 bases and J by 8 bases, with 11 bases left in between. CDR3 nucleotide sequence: TGTGCCAGAAGCTTGGTAGGGGTTTTGGGCTACACCTTC. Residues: CARSLVGVLGYTF.

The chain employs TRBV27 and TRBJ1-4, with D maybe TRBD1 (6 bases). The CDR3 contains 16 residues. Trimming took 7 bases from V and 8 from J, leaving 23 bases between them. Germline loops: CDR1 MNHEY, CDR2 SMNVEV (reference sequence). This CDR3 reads CASNHPDSSLREKLFF. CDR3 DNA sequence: TGTGCCAGCAACCACCCGGACAGCTCTCTAAGGGAAAAACTGTTTTTT. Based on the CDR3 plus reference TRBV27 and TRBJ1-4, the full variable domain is EAQVTQNPRYLITVTGKKLTVTCSQNMNHEYMSWYRQDPGLGLRQIYYSMNVEVTDKGDVPEGYKVSRKEKRNFPLILESPSPNQTSLYFCASNHPDSSLREKLFFGSGTQLSVL.

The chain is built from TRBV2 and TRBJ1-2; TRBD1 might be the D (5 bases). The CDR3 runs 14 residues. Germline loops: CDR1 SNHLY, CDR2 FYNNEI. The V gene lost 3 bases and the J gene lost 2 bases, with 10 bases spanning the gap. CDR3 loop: CASSEAGWNYGYTF. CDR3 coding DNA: TGTGCCAGCAGTGAGGCAGGGTGGAACTATGGCTACACCTTC.

The CDR3 region has the DNA TGTGCCAGCAGTGAACTGGGACTAGCGGATTATGAGCAGTTCTTC. It codes for CASSELGLADYEQFF. This sequence joins TRBV2 and TRBJ2-1; the match to TRBD2 covers 11 bases. Trimming took 2 bases from V and 8 from J; bases not matched to a gene: 5. The germline CDR1 and CDR2 sequences are SNHLY and FYNNEI. The CDR3 length is 15 residues.

This chain's CDR3 is CASSLDGKLNTGELFF. CDR3 DNA: TGCGCCAGCAGCTTGGACGGAAAGCTGAACACCGGGGAGCTGTTTTTT. The chain employs TRBV5-1 and TRBJ2-2; D call uncertain. V gave up 0 bases and J gave up 1 base, with 10 bases separating them. Germline loops: CDR1 SGHRS, CDR2 YFSETQ. CDR3 length equals 16 residues.

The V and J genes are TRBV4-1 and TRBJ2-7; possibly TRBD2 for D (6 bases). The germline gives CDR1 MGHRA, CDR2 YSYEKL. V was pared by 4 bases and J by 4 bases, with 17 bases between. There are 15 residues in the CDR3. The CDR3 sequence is CASSREAPAGYEQYF. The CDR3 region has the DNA TGCGCCAGCAGCCGTGAAGCTCCCGCGGGGTACGAGCAGTACTTC.

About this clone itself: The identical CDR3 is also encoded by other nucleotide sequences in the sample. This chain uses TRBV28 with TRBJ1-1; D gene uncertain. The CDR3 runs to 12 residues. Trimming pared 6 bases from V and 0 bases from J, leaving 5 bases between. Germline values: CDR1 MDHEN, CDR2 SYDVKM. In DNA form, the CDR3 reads TGTGCCAGCAGGACTGTGAACACTGAAGCTTTCTTT. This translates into CASRTVNTEAFF.

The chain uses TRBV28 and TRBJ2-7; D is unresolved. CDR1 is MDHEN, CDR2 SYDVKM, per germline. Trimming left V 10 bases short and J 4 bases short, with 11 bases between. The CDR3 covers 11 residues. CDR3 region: CATRGPYEQYF. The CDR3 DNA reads TGTGCCACCCGAGGACCTTACGAGCAGTACTTC.

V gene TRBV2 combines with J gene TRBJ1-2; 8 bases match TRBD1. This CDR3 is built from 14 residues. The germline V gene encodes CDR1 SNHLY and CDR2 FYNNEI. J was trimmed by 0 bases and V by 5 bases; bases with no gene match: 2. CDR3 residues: CASSKQGANYGYTF. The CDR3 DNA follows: TGTGCCAGCAGTAAACAGGGGGCTAACTATGGCTACACCTTC.

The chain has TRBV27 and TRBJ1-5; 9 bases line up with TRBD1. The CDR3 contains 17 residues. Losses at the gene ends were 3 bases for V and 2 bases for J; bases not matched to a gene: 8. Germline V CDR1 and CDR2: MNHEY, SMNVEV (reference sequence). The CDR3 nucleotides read TGTGCCAGCAGTTTCCGATATACAGGGGGCGGCAATCAGCCCCAGCATTTT. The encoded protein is CASSFRYTGGGNQPQHF.

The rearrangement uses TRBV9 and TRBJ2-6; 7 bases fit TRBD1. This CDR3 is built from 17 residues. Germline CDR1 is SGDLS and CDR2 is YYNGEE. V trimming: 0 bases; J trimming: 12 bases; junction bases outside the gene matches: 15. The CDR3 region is CASSVGPRDSLRFVLTF. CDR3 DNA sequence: TGTGCCAGCAGCGTAGGGCCCCGGGACAGTCTTCGTTTCGTCCTGACTTTC.

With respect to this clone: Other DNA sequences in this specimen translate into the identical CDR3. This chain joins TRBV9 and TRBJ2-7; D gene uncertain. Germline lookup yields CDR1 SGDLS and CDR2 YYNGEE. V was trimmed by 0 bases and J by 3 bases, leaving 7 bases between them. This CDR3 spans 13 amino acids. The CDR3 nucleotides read TGTGCCAGCAGCGTAGGTAGTAGCTACGAGCAGTACTTC. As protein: CASSVGSSYEQYF.

Here the CDR3 DNA reads TGTGCCAGCAGCTTCCCGGGACAGTTGTGCTCTGGGGCCAACGTCCTGACTTTC. It encodes CASSFPGQLCSGANVLTF. The gene calls are TRBV12-1 and TRBJ2-6; the table's D call of TRBD1 was not tested on the DNA. TRBV12-1 is labeled a pseudogene. The CDR3 consists of 18 residues.

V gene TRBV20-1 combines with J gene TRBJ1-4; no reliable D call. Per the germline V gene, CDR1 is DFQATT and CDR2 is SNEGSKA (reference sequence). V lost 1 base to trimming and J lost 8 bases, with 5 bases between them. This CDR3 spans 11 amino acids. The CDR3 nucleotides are TGCAGTGCTAGAGTACGGGAAAAACTGTTTTTT. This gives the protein CSARVREKLFF.

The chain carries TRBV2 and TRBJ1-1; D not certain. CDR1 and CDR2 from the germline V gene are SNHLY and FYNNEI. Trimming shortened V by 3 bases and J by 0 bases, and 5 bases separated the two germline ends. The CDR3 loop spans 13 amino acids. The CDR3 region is CASSEYMNTEAFF. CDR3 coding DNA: TGTGCCAGCAGTGAGTATATGAACACTGAAGCTTTCTTT.

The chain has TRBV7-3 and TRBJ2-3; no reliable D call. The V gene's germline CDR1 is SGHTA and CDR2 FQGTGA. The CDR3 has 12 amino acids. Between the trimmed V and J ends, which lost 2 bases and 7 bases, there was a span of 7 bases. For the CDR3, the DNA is TGTGCCAGCAGCTTAGCAGGAAATACGCAGTATTTT. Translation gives CASSLAGNTQYF.